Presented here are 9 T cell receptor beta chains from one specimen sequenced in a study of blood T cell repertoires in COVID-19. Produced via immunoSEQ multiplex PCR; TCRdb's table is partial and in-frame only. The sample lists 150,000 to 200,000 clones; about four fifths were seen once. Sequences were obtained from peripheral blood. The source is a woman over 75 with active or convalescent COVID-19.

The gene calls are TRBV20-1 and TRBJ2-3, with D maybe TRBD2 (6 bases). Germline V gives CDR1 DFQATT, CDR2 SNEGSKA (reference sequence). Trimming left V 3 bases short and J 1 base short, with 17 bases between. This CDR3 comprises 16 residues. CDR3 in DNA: TGCAGTGCTAGTTCATACCAGCGGGTGGGCACAGATACGCAGTATTTT. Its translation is CSASSYQRVGTDTQYF.

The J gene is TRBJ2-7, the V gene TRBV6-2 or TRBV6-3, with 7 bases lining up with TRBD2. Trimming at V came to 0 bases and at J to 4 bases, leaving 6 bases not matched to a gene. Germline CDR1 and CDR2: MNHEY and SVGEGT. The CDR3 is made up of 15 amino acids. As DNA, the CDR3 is TGTGCCAGCAGTTACTCAGCGGGATGGGGGTACGAGCAGTACTTC. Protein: CASSYSAGWGYEQYF.

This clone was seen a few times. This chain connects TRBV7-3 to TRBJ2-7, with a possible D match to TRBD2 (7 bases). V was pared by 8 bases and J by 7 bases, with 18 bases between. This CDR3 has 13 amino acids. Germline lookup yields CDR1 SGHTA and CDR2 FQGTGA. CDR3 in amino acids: CASSTAGAGEQYF. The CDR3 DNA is TGTGCCAGCTCAACGGCGGGGGCCGGGGAGCAGTACTTC.

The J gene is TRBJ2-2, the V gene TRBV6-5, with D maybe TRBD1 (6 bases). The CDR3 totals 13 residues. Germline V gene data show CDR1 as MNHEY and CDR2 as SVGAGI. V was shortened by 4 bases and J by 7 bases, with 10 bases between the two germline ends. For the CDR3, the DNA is TGTGCCAGCAGTTTGAACAGGGACGGGGAGCTGTTTTTT. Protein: CASSLNRDGELFF.

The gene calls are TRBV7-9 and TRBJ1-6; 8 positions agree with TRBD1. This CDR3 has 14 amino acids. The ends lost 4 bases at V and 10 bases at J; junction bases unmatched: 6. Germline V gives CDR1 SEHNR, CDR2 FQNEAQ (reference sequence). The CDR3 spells CASSSGTGGSPLHF. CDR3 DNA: TGTGCCAGCAGCTCCGGGACAGGCGGATCACCCCTCCACTTT.

The CDR3 sequence is CASSKQGHNTEAFF. DNA of the CDR3: TGTGCCAGCAGCAAACAGGGCCACAACACTGAAGCTTTCTTT. The V call is TRBV9, the J call TRBJ1-1; a weak D match, TRBD1 (6 bases). Between the trimmed V and J ends, which lost 4 bases and 2 bases, there was a span of 12 bases. This CDR3 has 14 residues. CDR1 and CDR2 from the germline V gene are SGDLS and YYNGEE.

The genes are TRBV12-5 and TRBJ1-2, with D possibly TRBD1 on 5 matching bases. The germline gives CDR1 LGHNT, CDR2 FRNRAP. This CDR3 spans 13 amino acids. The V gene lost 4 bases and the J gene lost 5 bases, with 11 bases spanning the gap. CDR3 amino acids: CASGSGTLYGYTF. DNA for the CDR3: TGTGCTAGTGGTTCCGGGACTCTTTATGGCTACACCTTC. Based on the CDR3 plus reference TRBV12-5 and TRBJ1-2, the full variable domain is DARVTQTPRHKVTEMGQEVTMRCQPILGHNTVFWYRQTMMQGLELLAYFRNRAPLDDSGMPKDRFSAEMPDATLATLKIQPSEPRDSAVYFCASGSGTLYGYTFGSGTRLTVV.

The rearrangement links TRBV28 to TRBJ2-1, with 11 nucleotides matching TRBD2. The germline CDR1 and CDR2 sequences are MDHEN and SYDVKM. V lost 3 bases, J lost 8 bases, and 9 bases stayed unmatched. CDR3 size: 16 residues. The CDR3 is CASSFYTSGRSDEQFF. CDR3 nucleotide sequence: TGTGCCAGCAGTTTTTATACTAGCGGGAGAAGCGATGAGCAGTTCTTC.

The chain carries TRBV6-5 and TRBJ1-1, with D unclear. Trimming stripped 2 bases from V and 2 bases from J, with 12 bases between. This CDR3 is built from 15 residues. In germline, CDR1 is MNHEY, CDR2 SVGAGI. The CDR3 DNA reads TGTGCCAGCAGTTACAGTCCACAAAGAAACACTGAAGCTTTCTTT. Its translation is CASSYSPQRNTEAFF.